This T cell receptor beta chain was captured by sequencing in a study of persistence of HIV-infected CD4 T cells. This clone showed up just once. The target antigen is unknown. The J segment lost 6 bases and the V segment lost 4 bases, leaving 2 bases of the junction unmatched. In germline, CDR1 is MNHEY, CDR2 SVGAGI. CDR3 size: 13 residues. Overlapping HIV-1 Gag 15-mer peptides at approximately 0.91 ug per peptide per mL were used. Memory cells lacking CD40L and CD69 with high CD45RO were sorted. Sequencing used immunoSEQ version 4 in survey mode. Using immunoSEQ multiplex PCR, the repertoire was profiled, and TCRdb retains in-frame clones only, with some absent. The table includes roughly 60,000 clones, less than 85% detected once.

This sample comprised CD4+ T cells sorted from PBMCs after roughly 18-hour stimulation, obtained from a patient who received antiretroviral therapy. The sequence derives from an adult man with HIV who was CMV-seropositive. V is TRBV6-5 and J is TRBJ2-4, with 8 nucleotides matching TRBD1. In nucleotides, the CDR3 is TGTGCCAGCAGTTTGACAGGGGTAAACATTCAGTACTTC. It codes for CASSLTGVNIQYF.